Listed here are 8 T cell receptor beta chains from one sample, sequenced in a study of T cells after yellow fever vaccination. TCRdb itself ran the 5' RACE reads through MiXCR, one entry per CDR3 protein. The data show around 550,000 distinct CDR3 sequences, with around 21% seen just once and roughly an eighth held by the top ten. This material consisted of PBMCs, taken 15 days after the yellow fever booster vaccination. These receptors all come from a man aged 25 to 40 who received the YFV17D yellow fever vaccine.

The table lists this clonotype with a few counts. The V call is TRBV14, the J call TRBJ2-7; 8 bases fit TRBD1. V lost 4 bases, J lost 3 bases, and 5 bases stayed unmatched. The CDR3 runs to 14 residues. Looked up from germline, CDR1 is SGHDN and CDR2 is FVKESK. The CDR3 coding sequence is TGTGCCAGCAGCCGGCGGGACAGGCACTACGAGCAGTACTTC. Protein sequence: CASSRRDRHYEQYF. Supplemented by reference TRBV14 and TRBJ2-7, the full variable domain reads EAGVTQFPSHSVIEKGQTVTLRCDPISGHDNLYWYRRVMGKEIKFLLHFVKESKQDESGMPNNRFLAERTGGTYSTLKVQPAELEDSGVYFCASSRRDRHYEQYFGPGTRLTVT.

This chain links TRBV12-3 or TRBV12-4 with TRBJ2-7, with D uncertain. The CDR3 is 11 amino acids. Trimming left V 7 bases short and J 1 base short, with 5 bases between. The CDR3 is CASTSSYEQYF. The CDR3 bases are TGTGCCAGCACCTCGTCCTACGAGCAGTACTTC.

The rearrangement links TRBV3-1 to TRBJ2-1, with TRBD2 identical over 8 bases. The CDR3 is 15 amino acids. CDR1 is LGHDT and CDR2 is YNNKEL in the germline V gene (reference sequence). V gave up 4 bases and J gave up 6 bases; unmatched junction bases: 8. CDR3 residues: CASSLSGRGGNEQFF. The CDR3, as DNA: TGTGCCAGCAGCCTCTCCGGGAGGGGGGGCAATGAGCAGTTCTTC.

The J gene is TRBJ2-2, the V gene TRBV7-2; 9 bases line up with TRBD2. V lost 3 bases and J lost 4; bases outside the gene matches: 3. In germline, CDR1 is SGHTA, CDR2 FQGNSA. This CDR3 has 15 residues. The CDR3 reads CASSFSGSSTGELFF. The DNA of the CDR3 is TGTGCCAGCAGCTTTAGCGGGAGTAGCACCGGGGAGCTGTTTTTT. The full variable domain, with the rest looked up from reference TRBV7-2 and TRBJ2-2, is GAGVSQSPSNKVTEKGKDVELRCDPISGHTALYWYRQSLGQGLEFLIYFQGNSAPDKSGLPSDRFSAERTGGSVSTLTIQRTQQEDSAVYLCASSFSGSSTGELFFGEGSRLTVL.

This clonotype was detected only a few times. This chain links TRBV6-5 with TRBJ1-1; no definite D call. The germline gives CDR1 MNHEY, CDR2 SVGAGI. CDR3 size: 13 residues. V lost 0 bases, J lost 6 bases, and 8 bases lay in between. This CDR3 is CASSYSSWAEAFF. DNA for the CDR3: TGTGCCAGCAGTTACTCGTCATGGGCTGAAGCTTTCTTT.

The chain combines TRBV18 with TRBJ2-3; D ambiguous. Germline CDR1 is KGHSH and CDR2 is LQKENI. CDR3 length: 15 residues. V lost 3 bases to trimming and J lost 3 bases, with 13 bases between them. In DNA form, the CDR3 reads TGTGCCAGCTCACCCGGGCCTTCCTGGACAGATACGCAGTATTTT. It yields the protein CASSPGPSWTDTQYF.

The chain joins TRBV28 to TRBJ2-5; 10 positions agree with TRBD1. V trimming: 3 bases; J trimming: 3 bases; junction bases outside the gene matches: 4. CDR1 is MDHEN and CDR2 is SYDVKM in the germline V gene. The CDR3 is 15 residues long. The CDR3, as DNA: TGTGCCAGCAGTTTTGGGACAGGGGTTAAAGAGACCCAGTACTTC. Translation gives CASSFGTGVKETQYF.

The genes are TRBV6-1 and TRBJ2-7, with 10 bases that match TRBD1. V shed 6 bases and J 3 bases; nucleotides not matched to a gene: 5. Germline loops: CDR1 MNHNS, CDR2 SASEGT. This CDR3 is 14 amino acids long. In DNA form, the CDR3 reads TGTGCCAGCAGAGGGGACAGGGGACTCTACGAGCAGTACTTC. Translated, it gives CASRGDRGLYEQYF.